Presented here are 14 T cell receptor beta chains from one specimen sequenced in a study of Graves' ophthalmopathy and Graves' hyperthyroidism. Transcripts of RNA were the source for amplifying TCR beta CDR3 regions. Second-round multiplex PCR came after first-round RT-PCR with HTBI primers. Using its own MiXCR run on the multiplex PCR reads, TCRdb lists one record per CDR3 protein. The sample includes 1 million to 1.3 million distinct CDR3 sequences, 35% to 40% seen only once; the top ten take 11%. The sequencing input was peripheral blood or thyroid tissue (not recorded which). The receptors come from an adult man with Graves' hyperthyroidism.

This clonotype was detected many times. The genes are TRBV2 and TRBJ2-7; possible D gene TRBD1, 5 bases. Looked up from germline, CDR1 is SNHLY and CDR2 is FYNNEI. Deletions cut 6 bases from V and 3 bases from J, with 6 bases between. The CDR3 extends over 11 amino acids. CDR3 nucleotides: TGTGCCAGCAGACAGGTCTACGAGCAGTACTTC. Protein sequence: CASRQVYEQYF.

The chain joins TRBV29-1 to TRBJ1-1, with TRBD1 matching 8 bases. Germline trimming cut 0 bases from V and 10 bases from J; bases unmatched to any gene: 10. The CDR3 length is 14 residues. Germline CDR1 is SQVTM and CDR2 is ANQGSEA. The CDR3 protein is CSVEEGQAEVGAFF. CDR3 DNA sequence: TGCAGCGTTGAAGAGGGACAGGCGGAGGTTGGAGCTTTCTTT.

This clonotype showed up many times. The chain uses TRBV5-6 and TRBJ1-1; D is perhaps TRBD1 (6 bases). There are 15 residues in the CDR3. V shed 2 bases and J shed 5 bases, with 16 bases lying between them. Germline V gene sequence: CDR1 SGHDT, CDR2 YYEEEE. CDR3 residues: CASSFGGGQRTEAFF. Here the CDR3 DNA reads TGTGCCAGCAGCTTTGGTGGGGGGCAACGTACTGAAGCTTTCTTT.

In its sample, this clonotype was seen a few times. The chain recombines TRBV5-1 with TRBJ1-4; D unclear. The CDR3 runs to 13 residues. From germline, CDR1 is SGHRS and CDR2 YFSETQ. The V end was cut by 6 bases, the J end by 8 bases, with 14 bases between. The CDR3 sequence is CASTPSPGEKLFF. In DNA form, the CDR3 reads TGCGCCAGCACCCCGAGTCCTGGGGAAAAACTGTTTTTT.

This chain joins TRBV12-3 or TRBV12-4 and TRBJ1-4; D possibly corresponds to TRBD1 (6 bases). This CDR3 is 14 amino acids long. Trimming pared 7 bases from V and 6 bases from J, leaving 15 bases between. CDR3 in DNA: TGTGCCAGCACCTTCGGGGGGGCGGATGAAAAACTGTTTTTT. Its protein product is CASTFGGADEKLFF.

The sample holds many counts of this clonotype. A junction boundary mismatches the germline segment, possibly from a read error. CDR3 protein: CASSESGYEQYF. The CDR3 bases are TGTGCCAGCAGTGAATCAGGCTACGAGCAGTACTTC. The chain carries TRBV10-2 and TRBJ2-7; D gene uncertain. The CDR3 sequence is 12 residues long. From germline, CDR1 is WSHSY and CDR2 SAAADI.

Comments on this clonotype: Germline and junction disagree at one end, which may indicate a read error. V usage is TRBV30 and J usage is TRBJ1-2, with D maybe TRBD1 (5 bases). The CDR3 totals 13 residues. Germline CDR1 is GTSNPN and CDR2 is SVGIG (reference sequence). The CDR3, as DNA: TGTGCCTTGAGTGTACAGCAGGGTAGTGGCTACACCTTC. This gives the protein CALSVQQGSGYTF.

A word on this clonotype: One base away lies a much larger clone, so this may be a sequencing read error. This chain uses TRBV10-3 with TRBJ2-5, with D possibly matching TRBD2 (6 bases). This CDR3 spans 15 amino acids. V lost 5 bases, J lost 4 bases, and 17 bases lay in between. CDR1 and CDR2 (germline): ENHRY, SYGVKD. CDR3 nucleotide sequence: TGTGCCATCAGTCTTATGGAGGGGACGACAGAGACCCAGTACTTC. Translated, it gives CAISLMEGTTETQYF.

The sample holds a few counts of this clonotype. The J gene is TRBJ1-3, the V gene TRBV6-1; D call uncertain. The CDR3 extends over 15 amino acids. Trimming cost V 3 bases and J 1 base, with 10 bases left between them. Germline-derived CDR1 and CDR2 are MNHNS and SASEGT. The CDR3 loop is CASSDHRGSGNTIYF. In nucleotides, the CDR3 is TGTGCCAGCAGTGACCACCGCGGATCTGGAAACACCATATATTTT.

This clonotype was observed a few times. The V gene is TRBV7-9, the J gene TRBJ1-1; TRBD1 might be the D (5 bases). Per the germline V gene, CDR1 is SEHNR and CDR2 is FQNEAQ (reference sequence). The CDR3 contains 12 residues. V lost 5 bases, J lost 6 bases, and 10 bases lay in between. CDR3 loop: CASSRGTPEAFF. CDR3 bases: TGTGCCAGCAGCCGCGGGACTCCTGAAGCTTTCTTT.

V is TRBV28 and J is TRBJ1-2, with 7 bases lining up with TRBD1. The CDR3 is 14 amino acids. The germline CDR1 and CDR2 sequences are MDHEN and SYDVKM. Trimming at V came to 6 bases and at J to 7 bases, leaving 11 bases not matched to a gene. The CDR3 nucleotides read TGTGCCAGCAGCCGCACCGGGACAGACCTTGGCTACACCTTC. This translates into CASSRTGTDLGYTF.

This clonotype appeared many times. The chain is built from TRBV6-6 and TRBJ1-2; D is undetermined. The CDR3 sequence is 13 residues long. With 5 bases removed from V and 7 bases from J, the gap between germline ends came to 14 bases. Germline V CDR1 and CDR2: MNHNY, SVGAGI (reference sequence). The CDR3 bases are TGTGCCAGCAGTCCGGGAGTCGACCTTGGCTACACCTTC. Protein product: CASSPGVDLGYTF.

The V gene is TRBV7-9, the J gene TRBJ1-5, with D possibly TRBD1 on 5 matching bases. The CDR3 is made up of 15 amino acids. Looked up from germline, CDR1 is SEHNR and CDR2 is FQNEAQ (reference sequence). V lost 5 bases and J 6 bases, leaving 17 bases between the germline ends. CDR3 in DNA: TGTGCCAGCAGCCCCCCCGGGGCTGGGGGTCAGCCCCAGCATTTT. This translates into CASSPPGAGGQPQHF.

With regard to this clonotype: It is likely a read error, because the conserved phenylalanine at the end of the CDR3 is missing. The chain is built from TRBV4-2 and TRBJ1-1, with D possibly matching TRBD1 (6 bases). Germline CDR1 reads LGHNA; CDR2 reads YNFKEQ. V dropped 8 bases and J dropped 4 bases, with 14 bases sitting between them. The CDR3 loop spans 13 amino acids. The CDR3 DNA follows: TGTGCCAGCCAACCAGGGGCGGGCACTGAAGCTTTCCTT. Its protein product is CASQPGAGTEAFL.